Detailed here is one TCR beta chain. Trimming removed 0 bases at V and 10 bases at J, with 12 bases between. Germline V gene data show CDR1 as WNHNN and CDR2 as SYGVQD (reference sequence). The CDR3 sequence is 13 residues long. These data come from a study of blood T cell repertoires in COVID-19. Method: immunoSEQ multiplex PCR; TCRdb's copy keeps in-frame clones and lacks some. The sample includes tens of thousands of clones, approximately 90% seen only once; the top ten take around 3.6%. The clonotype comes from a woman between 45 and 60 years old with COVID-19, enrolled during active disease. Sequencing was performed on peripheral blood. V and J are TRBV10-1 and TRBJ1-1; no clear D gene. This CDR3 reads CASSESGPLGAFF. The CDR3 DNA reads as TGCGCCAGCAGTGAGTCGGGCCCCCTCGGAGCTTTCTTT.